What follows describes a single T cell receptor beta chain. What it binds is unknown. TCRdb's table, derived via immunoSEQ multiplex PCR, lists solely in-frame clones and lacks some. The sample shows approximately 96,000 clones, more than 85% of them seen only once. Trimming cost V 4 bases and J 7 bases; bases outside gene matches: 8. Germline CDR1 WNHNN, CDR2 SYGVQD (reference sequence). The CDR3 is 14 amino acids. The data stem from a study of PD-1 blockade in classical Hodgkin lymphoma. Study-wide background: Nivolumab dosed at 3 mg/kg went to patients intravenously every 2 weeks. Overall study results and limits: Baseline TCR diversity was reportedly lower in newly diagnosed patients than healthy donors. CD4+ TCR diversity rose significantly by C4D1, and CD8+ TCR diversity did not.

Time point of the sample: cycle 4 day 1 (C4D1), after more than 5 weeks of nivolumab. The patients all showed relapse after autologous stem cell transplantation, while their brentuximab vedotin exposure varied. The sequencing used peripheral blood mononuclear cells (PBMCs), collected before the fourth cycle of nivolumab. The chain employs TRBV10-1 and TRBJ2-5, with 8 bases lining up with TRBD1. This receptor was obtained from a human donor with classical Hodgkin lymphoma. CDR3 sequence reads: CASSGGQGVGTQYF. DNA of the CDR3: TGCGCCAGCAGTGGCGGACAGGGAGTAGGGACCCAGTACTTC.